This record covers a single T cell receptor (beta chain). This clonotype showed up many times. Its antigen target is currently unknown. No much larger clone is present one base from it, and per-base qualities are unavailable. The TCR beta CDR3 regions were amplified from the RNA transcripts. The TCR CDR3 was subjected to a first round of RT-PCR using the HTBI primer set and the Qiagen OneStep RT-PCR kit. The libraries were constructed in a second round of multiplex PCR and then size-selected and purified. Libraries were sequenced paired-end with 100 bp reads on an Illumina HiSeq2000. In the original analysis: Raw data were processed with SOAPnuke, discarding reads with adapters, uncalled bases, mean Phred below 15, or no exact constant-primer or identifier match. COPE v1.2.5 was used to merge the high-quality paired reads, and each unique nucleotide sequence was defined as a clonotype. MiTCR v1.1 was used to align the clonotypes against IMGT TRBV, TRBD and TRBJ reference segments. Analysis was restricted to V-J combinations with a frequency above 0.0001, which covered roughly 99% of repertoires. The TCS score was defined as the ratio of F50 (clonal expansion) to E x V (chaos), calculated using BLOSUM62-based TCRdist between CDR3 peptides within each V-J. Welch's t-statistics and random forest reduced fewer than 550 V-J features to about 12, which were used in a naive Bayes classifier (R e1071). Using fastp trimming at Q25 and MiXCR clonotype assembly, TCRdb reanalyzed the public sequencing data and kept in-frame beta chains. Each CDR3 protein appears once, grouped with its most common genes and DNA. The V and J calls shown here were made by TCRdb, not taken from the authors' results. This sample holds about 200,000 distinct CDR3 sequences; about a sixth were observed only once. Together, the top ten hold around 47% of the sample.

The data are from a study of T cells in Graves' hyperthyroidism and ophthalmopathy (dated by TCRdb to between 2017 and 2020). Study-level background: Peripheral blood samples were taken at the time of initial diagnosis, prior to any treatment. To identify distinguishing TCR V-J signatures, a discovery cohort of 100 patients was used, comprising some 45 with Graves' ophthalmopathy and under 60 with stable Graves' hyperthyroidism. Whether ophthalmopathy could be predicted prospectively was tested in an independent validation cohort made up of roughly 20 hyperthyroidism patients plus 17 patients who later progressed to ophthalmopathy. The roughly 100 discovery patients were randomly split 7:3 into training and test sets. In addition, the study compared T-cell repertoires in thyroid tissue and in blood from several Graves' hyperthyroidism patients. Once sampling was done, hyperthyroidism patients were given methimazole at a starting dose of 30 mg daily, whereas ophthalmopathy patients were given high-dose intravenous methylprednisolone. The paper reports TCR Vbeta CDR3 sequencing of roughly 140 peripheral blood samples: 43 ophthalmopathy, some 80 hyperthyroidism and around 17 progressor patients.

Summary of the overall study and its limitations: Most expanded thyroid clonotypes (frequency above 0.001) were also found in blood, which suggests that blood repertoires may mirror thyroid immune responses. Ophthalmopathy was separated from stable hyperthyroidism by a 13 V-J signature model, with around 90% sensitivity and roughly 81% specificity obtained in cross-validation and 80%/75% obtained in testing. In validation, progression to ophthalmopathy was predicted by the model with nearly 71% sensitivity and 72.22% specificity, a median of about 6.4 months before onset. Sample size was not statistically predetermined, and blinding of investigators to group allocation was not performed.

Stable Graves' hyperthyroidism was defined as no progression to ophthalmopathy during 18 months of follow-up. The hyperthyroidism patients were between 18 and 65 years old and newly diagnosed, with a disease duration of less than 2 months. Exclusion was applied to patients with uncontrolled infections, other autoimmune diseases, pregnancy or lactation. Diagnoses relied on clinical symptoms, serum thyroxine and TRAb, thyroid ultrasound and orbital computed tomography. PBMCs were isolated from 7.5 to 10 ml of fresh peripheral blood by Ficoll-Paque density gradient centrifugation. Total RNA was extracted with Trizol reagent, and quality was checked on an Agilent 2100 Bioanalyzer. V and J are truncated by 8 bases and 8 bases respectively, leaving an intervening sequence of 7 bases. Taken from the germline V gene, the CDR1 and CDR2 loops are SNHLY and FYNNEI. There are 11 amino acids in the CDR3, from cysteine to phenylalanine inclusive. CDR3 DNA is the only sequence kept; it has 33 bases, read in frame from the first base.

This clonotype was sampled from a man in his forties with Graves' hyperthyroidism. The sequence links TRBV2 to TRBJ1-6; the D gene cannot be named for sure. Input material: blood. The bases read TGTGCCAGCGGTGGGGATTCACCCCTCCACTTT. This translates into CASGGDSPLHF.